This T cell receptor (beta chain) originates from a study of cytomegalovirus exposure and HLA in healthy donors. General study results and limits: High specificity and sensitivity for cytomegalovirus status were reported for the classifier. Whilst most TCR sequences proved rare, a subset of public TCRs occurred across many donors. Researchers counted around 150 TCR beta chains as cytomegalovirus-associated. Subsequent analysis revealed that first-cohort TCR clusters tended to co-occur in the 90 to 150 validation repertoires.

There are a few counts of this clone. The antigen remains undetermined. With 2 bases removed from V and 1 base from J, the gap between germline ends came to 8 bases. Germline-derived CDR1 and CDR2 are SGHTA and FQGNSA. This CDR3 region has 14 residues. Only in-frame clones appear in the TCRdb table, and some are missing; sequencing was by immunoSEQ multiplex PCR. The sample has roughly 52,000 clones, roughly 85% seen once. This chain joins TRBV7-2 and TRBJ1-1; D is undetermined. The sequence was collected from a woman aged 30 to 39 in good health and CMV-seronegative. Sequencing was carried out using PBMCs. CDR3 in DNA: TGTGCCAGCAGCTTAATCCAGAAGAACACTGAAGCTTTCTTT. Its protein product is CASSLIQKNTEAFF.